The source of this T cell receptor (beta chain) is a study of blood T cells in healthy people across ages (dated by TCRdb to the mid-2010s). Background on the whole study: In model experiments, template switching captured about one uniquely barcoded TCR beta cDNA molecule for every two T cells. Age-related changes in TCR beta repertoire diversity were measured in the study by deep sequencing normalized with unique cDNA molecular identifiers. Four age groups were formed from the donors: young (average roughly 16 years), middle-aged (more than 35), aged (under 70) and long-lived (about 80). Donors of different ages were randomly distributed across sequencing lanes to avoid experimental bias. Using the same blood draw, the study looked at two additional independent replicas of 1 million unique cDNA reads for two donors, one aged 18 to 29 and the other aged 80 or older. Broad study findings and their caveats: There was a strong correlation between observed TCR beta diversity and the percentage of naive T cells measured by flow cytometry. Observed TCR beta diversity per million T cells fell roughly linearly with age, and a significant reduction was already apparent by age approximately 41. Donor CMV infection status was unknown, potentially confounding age-related changes in expanded clonotypes. Conclusive comparison of naive and antigen-experienced compartments was prevented by the profiling of bulk unsorted PBMCs. The long-lived group showed more naive CD4+ T cells, fewer expanded clones and increased TCR diversity than the aged group, suggesting age selection. Estimates of total diversity based on one million sequenced T cells were considered lower bounds and underestimates.

Many counts were recorded for this clonotype. Its antigen is currently not known. Base quality data are lacking; no much larger clone is found one base away. Donors were 35 to 40 systemically healthy Caucasian individuals from Russia aged about 6 to 100 years. Each donor gave 8 to 10 milliliters of peripheral blood, drawn into EDTA-treated Vacutainer tubes. Ficoll-Paque density-gradient centrifugation was used to isolate PBMCs, with at least 7 million obtained per sample. Total RNA was extracted from PBMCs with Trizol reagent, with at least 5.5 micrograms obtained per sample. The percentages of naive CD45RAhigh/CD27high T cells were determined by flow cytometry on a PBMC aliquot from every donor. Libraries were built with 5' RACE. The listed sequencing device is Illumina HiSeq 2500. The second PCR ran for about 7 to 11 cycles and used a J-beta primer mix along with a sample-barcoded 5' primer. Each TCR beta cDNA molecule received a unique molecular identifier from a template-switch 5' adaptor carrying 12 random nucleotides. Each sample yielded at least 2.5 million CDR3-containing paired-end reads. First-strand cDNA synthesis was performed from all RNA using the Mint cDNA synthesis kit, with priming by a TRBC-specific oligonucleotide. Following uracil-DNA glycosylase treatment, a first 18-cycle PCR with universal primers M1SS and BC2_uni_R was performed on all cDNA. On the study's bioinformatics: Each sample was normalized by randomly selecting 1 million high-quality reads, each carrying a distinct molecular identifier. Reads with shared molecular identifiers were discarded instead of being binned into consensus sequences. MiTCR, run with a Q25 quality threshold and the strictest error-elimination algorithm, handled CDR3 identification, clonotype clustering and error correction. A nonparametric unseen species model using Euler transformation provided a lower-bound estimate of total TCR beta diversity. Through fastp at Q25 and MiXCR, TCRdb rebuilt clones from the public reads, retaining in-frame beta chains. Merged by CDR3 protein, the rows form single entries marked with the most common genes and DNA. These V and J calls derive from TCRdb rather than the authors' analysis. Recorded for this sample are approximately 350,000 distinct CDR3 sequences; over 45% of them occurred a single time. The ten largest clones add up to 51% of the sample.

This clonotype was sampled from a man aged 55 to 70 in good health. Material: blood.

The CDR3 has the sequence CASASAGGGSYEQYF. The base sequence is TGTGCCAGTGCGTCAGCGGGAGGGGGCTCCTACGAGCAGTACTTC. Recombination connected TRBV6-2 or TRBV6-3 to TRBJ2-7, with 10 junctional bases fitting TRBD2. Counted from cysteine to phenylalanine, this CDR3 has 15 amino acids. CDR3 DNA only is kept here, 45 bases in frame from base 1. CDR1 is given as MNHEY and CDR2 as SVGEGT, both from the germline V gene. Germline trimming amounts to 9 bases on V and 0 bases on J, with 8 as the count of junction bases outside the gene matches.